The 9 T cell receptor beta chains below all came from one sample that was sequenced in a study of cytomegalovirus exposure and HLA in healthy donors. Assay used: immunoSEQ multiplex PCR; TCRdb lists only in-frame clones, some missing. The data show 100,000 to 120,000 clones, around 87% seen once. Material: PBMCs. The source is a woman aged 18-29 years in good health and CMV-seropositive.

Written as DNA, the CDR3 is TGCAGCGTTGGACTTCCCAGGGGTGCCGACTATGGCTACACCTTC. Amino acid sequence: CSVGLPRGADYGYTF. This chain connects TRBV29-1 to TRBJ1-2; perhaps TRBD1 as D (6 bases). Germline V CDR1 and CDR2: SQVTM, ANQGSEA. V was shortened by 4 bases and J by 3 bases, with 18 bases between the two germline ends. The CDR3 extends over 15 amino acids.

The chain is built from TRBV5-1 and TRBJ2-3; TRBD2 matches at 11 bases. CDR1 and CDR2 (germline): SGHRS, YFSETQ. The CDR3 runs to 16 residues. After removal of 4 bases from V and 1 base from J, the junction contained 5 bases not matched to a gene. As DNA, the CDR3 is TGCGCCAGCAGCCCCAATAGCGGGAGGGGCACAGATACGCAGTATTTT. This gives the protein CASSPNSGRGTDTQYF.

This chain uses TRBV27 with TRBJ1-1; TRBD1 agrees at 10 bases. The V segment lost 6 bases and the J segment 2 bases; nucleotides outside the gene matches: 12. Germline V gene sequence: CDR1 MNHEY, CDR2 SMNVEV (reference sequence). The CDR3 is 17 amino acids. CDR3 bases: TGTGCCAGCAGCGCCCGGGACAGGGGATTACGAAACACTGAAGCTTTCTTT. It translates to CASSARDRGLRNTEAFF.

The rearrangement joins TRBV5-1 to TRBJ2-4, with 7 nucleotides matching TRBD1. The CDR3 has 13 residues. Trimming took 3 bases from V and 8 from J; bases not matched to a gene: 5. Germline values: CDR1 SGHRS, CDR2 YFSETQ. The CDR3 spells CASSSSGTDIQYF. The CDR3 DNA reads as TGCGCCAGCAGCTCCTCCGGGACAGACATTCAGTACTTC.

The CDR3 DNA follows: TGTGCCAGCAGCTTAGGAGGAGGTAGCGGAAGCACAGATACGCAGTATTTT. This encodes CASSLGGGSGSTDTQYF. This chain links TRBV9 with TRBJ2-3; a weak D match, TRBD2 (6 bases). V was clipped by 4 bases and J by 0 bases, with 18 bases between them. The CDR3 contains 17 residues. Germline V gene sequence: CDR1 SGDLS, CDR2 YYNGEE.

The V and J genes are TRBV7-6 and TRBJ2-5; D is perhaps TRBD2 (6 bases). This CDR3 spans 14 amino acids. Germline V gives CDR1 SGHVS, CDR2 FNYEAQ. Trimming cost V 5 bases and J 2 bases, with 12 bases left between them. Here the CDR3 DNA reads TGTGCCAGCAGCCCCCGGGACTCTCAAGAGACCCAGTACTTC. This encodes CASSPRDSQETQYF.

This clone was detected only once. The chain carries TRBV27 and TRBJ1-5; no clear D gene. Per the germline V gene, CDR1 is MNHEY and CDR2 is SMNVEV (reference sequence). CDR3 size: 15 residues. Trimming pared 5 bases from V and 1 base from J, leaving 12 bases between. The CDR3 nucleotides read TGTGCCAGCAGTGAGGTTCTCGGGAGCAATCAGCCCCAGCATTTT. Its translation is CASSEVLGSNQPQHF.

The V gene is TRBV9, the J gene TRBJ2-7; a weak D match, TRBD2 (5 bases). This CDR3 is 14 amino acids long. Trimming took 0 bases from V and 3 from J, leaving 10 bases between them. CDR1 is SGDLS, CDR2 YYNGEE, per germline. This chain's CDR3 is CASSVEVEDYEQYF. The CDR3 nucleotides are TGTGCCAGCAGCGTAGAGGTGGAGGACTACGAGCAGTACTTC.

This clone was counted only a few times. The V and J genes are TRBV18 and TRBJ2-7; weak D call: TRBD1 (6 bases). Deletions cut 3 bases from V and 10 bases from J, with 13 bases between. The CDR3 has 12 amino acids. Germline assignment: CDR1 KGHSH and CDR2 LQKENI. For the CDR3, the DNA is TGTGCCAGCTCACCCGGGACGGACAGCCAGTACTTC. Its translation: CASSPGTDSQYF.